These 25 T cell receptor beta chains were sequenced from one sample in a study of beta chain features in type 1 diabetes. Their cognate antigens are unknown. Whole-study findings and limits: TCRB CDR3 length was moderately but significantly reduced in all four CD4+ subsets of Type 1 diabetes patients.

Every bit of the isolated RNA underwent reverse transcription, so sequencing read expressed TCRB transcripts. This table comes from immunoSEQ multiplex PCR, and its TCRdb copy is limited to in-frame clones, with some not included. The table lists about 370,000 clones, 8.5% to 10% of them singletons, with roughly 0.54% in the top ten. Input material: central memory CD4+ T cells from blood. The origin of the receptors is a man aged 25 to 45 with type 1 diabetes.

The V and J genes are TRBV29-1 and TRBJ2-5, with a possible D match to TRBD2 (5 bases). Germline V gives CDR1 SQVTM, CDR2 ANQGSEA. V lost 4 bases and J 5 bases, leaving 11 bases between the germline ends. The CDR3 has 12 residues. Here the CDR3 DNA reads TGCAGCGTTGTGGGGTCGGGGGAGACCCAGTACTTC. Translation: CSVVGSGETQYF.

The chain combines TRBV4-2 with TRBJ2-7; a possible D gene is TRBD1 (6 bases). Germline assignment: CDR1 LGHNA and CDR2 YNFKEQ. CDR3 length: 15 amino acids. The ends were cut back, 3 bases at V and 2 bases at J, with 14 bases in the middle. CDR3 bases: TGTGCCAGCAGCCAGTCCCGGGACACAGCCTACGAGCAGTACTTC. Its translation is CASSQSRDTAYEQYF.

This clone was detected a few times. The rearrangement uses TRBV7-8 and TRBJ2-4, with a possible D match to TRBD2 (5 bases). Trimming took 2 bases from V and 1 from J, leaving 15 bases between them. The CDR3 extends over 17 amino acids. Germline CDR1 reads SGHVS; CDR2 reads FQNEAQ. CDR3 sequence: CASSLSQMGAAKNIQYF. CDR3 in DNA: TGTGCCAGCAGCTTATCTCAGATGGGAGCGGCCAAAAACATTCAGTACTTC.

The J gene is TRBJ1-2, the V gene TRBV20-1, with no clear D. Deletions cut 1 base from V and 8 bases from J, with 8 bases between. Per the germline V gene, CDR1 is DFQATT and CDR2 is SNEGSKA (reference sequence). The CDR3 totals 11 residues. CDR3 protein: CSARVQSGYTF. The CDR3, as DNA: TGCAGTGCTAGAGTGCAGAGCGGCTACACCTTC.

In its sample, this clone was seen a few times. The chain combines TRBV7-2 with TRBJ2-1; D is unclear. In germline, CDR1 is SGHTA, CDR2 FQGNSA. V was trimmed by 5 bases and J by 6 bases, leaving 8 bases between them. This CDR3 comprises 12 residues. CDR3: CASSPGVNEQFF. Here the CDR3 DNA reads TGTGCCAGCAGCCCTGGGGTCAATGAGCAGTTCTTC.

The chain couples TRBV11-3 to TRBJ2-7; D unclear. Germline-derived CDR1 and CDR2 are SGHNT and YENEEA. The CDR3 consists of 15 residues. V was pared by 2 bases and J by 0 bases, with 11 bases between. The CDR3 here is CASSLYAESSYEQYF. The CDR3 DNA reads as TGTGCCAGCAGCTTATATGCGGAAAGCTCCTACGAGCAGTACTTC. Combining the CDR3 with reference TRBV11-3 and TRBJ2-7 gives the whole variable domain EAGVVQSPRYKIIEKKQPVAFWCNPISGHNTLYWYLQNLGQGPELLIRYENEEAVDDSQLPKDRFSAERLKGVDSTLKIQPAELGDSAVYLCASSLYAESSYEQYFGPGTRLTVT.

This clone came up a few times. This sequence joins TRBV2 and TRBJ1-5, with D tentatively TRBD1 (5 bases). The V and J ends lost 11 bases and 3 bases respectively, with 14 bases between them. Per the germline V gene, CDR1 is SNHLY and CDR2 is FYNNEI. There are 13 residues in the CDR3. CDR3 amino acids: CAGLTEFNQPQHF. The CDR3 DNA sequence: TGTGCCGGACTGACAGAATTCAATCAGCCCCAGCATTTT.

V and J are TRBV11-2 and TRBJ2-1; TRBD2 aligns across 10 bases. CDR1 and CDR2 (germline): SGHAT, FQNNGV. V lost 1 base to trimming and J lost 1 base; unmatched junction nucleotides: 7. The CDR3 contains 18 residues. In DNA form, the CDR3 reads TGTGCCAGCAGCTTAGGGCTAGCGGGGGACCTTTCCTACAATGAGCAGTTCTTC. It specifies CASSLGLAGDLSYNEQFF.

This clone showed up just a few times. The genes are TRBV5-1 and TRBJ2-1, with 12 positions matching TRBD2. The length of the CDR3 is 17 residues. Germline-derived CDR1 and CDR2 are SGHRS and YFSETQ. Unmatched junction bases numbered 12, after V lost 3 bases and J lost 8 bases. This CDR3 is CASSSEPVRLAGDEQFF. The DNA of the CDR3 is TGCGCCAGCAGCTCCGAACCCGTCCGACTAGCGGGAGATGAGCAGTTCTTC.

This clone was detected only a few times. The V gene is TRBV28, the J gene TRBJ2-7; 10 nucleotides line up with TRBD2. The germline gives CDR1 MDHEN, CDR2 SYDVKM. The CDR3 runs to 12 residues. After removal of 7 bases from V and 6 bases from J, the junction contained 3 bases not matched to a gene. The CDR3 sequence: CASKGLAFEQYF. CDR3 coding DNA: TGTGCCAGCAAGGGACTAGCGTTCGAGCAGTACTTC.

This clone showed up just a few times. The chain is built from TRBV7-2 and TRBJ2-3; 9 bases agree with TRBD2. V shed 4 bases and J 3 bases; nucleotides not matched to a gene: 2. CDR1 is SGHTA and CDR2 is FQGNSA in the germline V gene. This CDR3 is built from 14 residues. CDR3 coding DNA: TGTGCCAGCAGCTCCGGACTAGCGACAGATACGCAGTATTTT. Translated: CASSSGLATDTQYF.

This clone showed up just a few times. The CDR3 sequence is CASRQGVIHGYTF. DNA of the CDR3: TGTGCCAGCAGACAGGGGGTTATTCATGGCTACACCTTC. The chain combines TRBV6-5 with TRBJ1-2, with TRBD1 identical over 8 bases. The CDR3 extends over 13 amino acids. Trimming removed 6 bases from V and 6 bases from J; junction bases left unmatched: 6. CDR1 is MNHEY and CDR2 is SVGAGI in the germline V gene.

This rearrangement joins TRBV28 to TRBJ2-7, with 7 bases that match TRBD1. Germline V gives CDR1 MDHEN, CDR2 SYDVKM. The CDR3 is 14 residues long. With 6 bases clipped from V and 2 bases from J, the junction kept 7 bases outside the gene matches. The CDR3 reads CASSSGQPPYEQYF. CDR3 nucleotides: TGTGCCAGCAGCTCGGGACAGCCACCCTACGAGCAGTACTTC.

This chain connects TRBV11-2 to TRBJ2-7; 8 bases agree with TRBD1. Looked up from germline, CDR1 is SGHAT and CDR2 is FQNNGV. Trimming at V came to 3 bases and at J to 2 bases, leaving 0 bases not matched to a gene. The CDR3 runs 13 residues. This CDR3 is CASSLDRAYEQYF. The CDR3 DNA reads as TGTGCCAGCAGCTTGGACAGGGCCTACGAGCAGTACTTC.

This clone was detected a few times. The chain recombines TRBV6-1 with TRBJ2-7; possibly TRBD1 for D (5 bases). The germline V gene encodes CDR1 MNHNS and CDR2 SASEGT. This CDR3 spans 15 amino acids. V lost 3 bases and J lost 2, with 14 bases in between. CDR3 nucleotide sequence: TGTGCCAGCAGTGACCAACCTACAGGTCCCTACGAGCAGTACTTC. It specifies CASSDQPTGPYEQYF.

This clone showed up just a few times. V is TRBV5-1 and J is TRBJ2-6; 9 bases align to TRBD1. V lost 5 bases, J lost 2 bases, and 5 bases stayed unmatched. This CDR3 is built from 16 residues. Germline V lookup: CDR1 SGHRS, CDR2 YFSETQ. The CDR3 nucleotides read TGCGCCAGCAGGGGGACAGGGTTGGCTGGGGCCAACGTCCTGACTTTC. This sequence encodes CASRGTGLAGANVLTF.

The V gene is TRBV2, the J gene TRBJ1-3, with D possibly being TRBD1 (5 bases). There are 16 residues in the CDR3. Germline CDR1 SNHLY, CDR2 FYNNEI. Trimming took 5 bases from V and 0 from J, leaving 14 bases between them. The CDR3 nucleotides are TGTGCCAGCAGTTCTGACAGAACCCCCTCTGGAAACACCATATATTTT. This gives the protein CASSSDRTPSGNTIYF. The complete variable domain, with remaining parts taken from reference TRBV2 and TRBJ1-3, reads EPEVTQTPSHQVTQMGQEVILRCVPISNHLYFYWYRQILGQKVEFLVSFYNNEISEKSEIFDDQFSVERPDGSNFTLKIRSTKLEDSAMYFCASSSDRTPSGNTIYFGEGSWLTVV.

The V gene is TRBV13, the J gene TRBJ2-7; the D is unclear. V was pared by 0 bases and J by 0 bases, with 18 bases between. Germline V gene lookup returns CDR1 PRHDT and CDR2 FYEKMQ (reference sequence). This CDR3 spans 18 amino acids. Written as DNA, the CDR3 is TGTGCCAGCAGCTTAGGCGAGGACGGACGCCTGAGCTCCTACGAGCAGTACTTC. Translation gives CASSLGEDGRLSSYEQYF.

The table lists this clone with a few counts. This sequence joins TRBV7-2 and TRBJ1-2, with 9 bases identical to TRBD1. The CDR3 totals 15 residues. Germline V lookup: CDR1 SGHTA, CDR2 FQGNSA. Trimming at V came to 5 bases and at J to 4 bases, leaving 8 bases not matched to a gene. The CDR3 reads CASSQGQGPRYGYTF. DNA of the CDR3: TGTGCCAGCAGCCAGGGACAGGGCCCGCGCTATGGCTACACCTTC.

This clone occurred a few times. The chain links TRBV5-1 to TRBJ2-7, with TRBD2 identical over 12 bases. The CDR3 is made up of 14 amino acids. In germline, CDR1 is SGHRS, CDR2 YFSETQ. The V segment lost 5 bases and the J segment 5 bases; nucleotides outside the gene matches: 5. CDR3 in DNA: TGCGCCAGCAGGGTTCGACTAGCGGGGGACGAGCAGTACTTC. Translating it yields CASRVRLAGDEQYF.

This clone was picked up a small number of times. The chain employs TRBV11-3 and TRBJ1-1; D unclear. Per the germline V gene, CDR1 is SGHNT and CDR2 is YENEEA. The CDR3 is made up of 13 amino acids. Between the trimmed V and J ends, which lost 3 bases and 7 bases, there was a span of 12 bases. CDR3 coding DNA: TGTGCCAGCAGCTTTGGTAGCCAGCTTGAAGCTTTCTTT. Translated: CASSFGSQLEAFF. Based on the CDR3 plus reference TRBV11-3 and TRBJ1-1, the full variable domain is EAGVVQSPRYKIIEKKQPVAFWCNPISGHNTLYWYLQNLGQGPELLIRYENEEAVDDSQLPKDRFSAERLKGVDSTLKIQPAELGDSAVYLCASSFGSQLEAFFGQGTRLTVV.

Worth noting for this clone: Other DNA sequences within the sample encode an identical CDR3. This chain joins TRBV19 and TRBJ2-7; no clear D gene. V gave up 4 bases and J gave up 5 bases, with 12 bases separating them. This CDR3 comprises 13 residues. Germline assignment: CDR1 LNHDA and CDR2 SQIVND (reference sequence). Here the CDR3 reads CASSRLQLDEQYF. The CDR3 bases are TGTGCCAGTAGTAGGCTCCAGCTTGACGAGCAGTACTTC.

The rearrangement uses TRBV28 and TRBJ1-1, with TRBD1 matching 7 bases. V was clipped by 8 bases and J by 2 bases; unmatched bases: 5. The CDR3 is made up of 13 amino acids. The germline V gene encodes CDR1 MDHEN and CDR2 SYDVKM. The DNA for the CDR3 is TGTGCCAGCTTCGACAGGGCTAACACTGAAGCTTTCTTT. It is translated as CASFDRANTEAFF.

This clone was seen a handful of times. This sequence joins TRBV5-4 and TRBJ2-3; 7 bases agree with TRBD2. The CDR3 sequence is 17 residues long. CDR1 is SGHNT, CDR2 YYREEE, per germline (reference sequence). V shed 4 bases and J 4 bases; nucleotides not matched to a gene: 15. The CDR3 is CASSLGRGRELADTQYF. As DNA, the CDR3 is TGTGCCAGCAGCCTAGGTAGAGGGCGGGAGTTGGCAGATACGCAGTATTTT. The variable domain in full, with the rest retrieved from reference TRBV5-4 and TRBJ2-3, is ETGVTQSPTHLIKTRGQQVTLRCSSQSGHNTVSWYQQALGQGPQFIFQYYREEENGRGNFPPRFSGLQFPNYSSELNVNALELDDSALYLCASSLGRGRELADTQYFGPGTRLTVL.

This clone was counted a single time. The chain is built from TRBV7-3 and TRBJ2-3; TRBD2 matches at 10 bases. After removal of 3 bases from V and 1 base from J, the junction contained 7 bases not matched to a gene. The CDR3 covers 17 residues. Germline-derived CDR1 and CDR2 are SGHTA and FQGTGA. The chain's CDR3 is CASSLEREGFGTDTQYF. CDR3 DNA sequence: TGTGCCAGCAGCTTGGAGCGGGAGGGATTCGGCACAGATACGCAGTATTTT.